The T cell receptor beta chain described here comes from a study of T cells in Graves' hyperthyroidism and ophthalmopathy. General study findings and limits: Model-based prediction identified ophthalmopathy a median about 6.8 months prior to its onset. Blood samples included most of the expanded thyroid clonotypes exceeding 0.001.

The table lists this clonotype with many counts. Its antigen is as yet unknown. The CDR3 loop spans 16 amino acids. Losses at the gene ends were 5 bases for V and 5 bases for J; bases not matched to a gene: 9. Germline CDR1 is LGHDT and CDR2 is YNNKEL (reference sequence). RNA transcripts gave rise to amplified TCR beta CDR3 regions. First-round RT-PCR with HTBI primers amplified the TCR CDR3 region. TCRdb independently ran MiXCR on the multiplex PCR reads; one entry per CDR3 protein. The table has roughly 400,000 distinct CDR3 sequences, more than 12% seen once; the top ten hold around 27%. On the basis of clinical symptoms, serum thyroxine and TRAb, thyroid ultrasound and orbital computed tomography, diagnoses were made. PBMCs were sourced from about 10 ml fresh peripheral blood.

The rearrangement links TRBV3-1 to TRBJ2-3, with TRBD2 matching 11 bases. Sequencing was performed on blood. This clonotype was obtained from a man in his fifties or sixties with Graves' ophthalmopathy. CDR3 nucleotide sequence: TGTGCCAGCAGCTCTTATACTAGCGGGAGAGGAGATACGCAGTATTTT. It is translated as CASSSYTSGRGDTQYF.